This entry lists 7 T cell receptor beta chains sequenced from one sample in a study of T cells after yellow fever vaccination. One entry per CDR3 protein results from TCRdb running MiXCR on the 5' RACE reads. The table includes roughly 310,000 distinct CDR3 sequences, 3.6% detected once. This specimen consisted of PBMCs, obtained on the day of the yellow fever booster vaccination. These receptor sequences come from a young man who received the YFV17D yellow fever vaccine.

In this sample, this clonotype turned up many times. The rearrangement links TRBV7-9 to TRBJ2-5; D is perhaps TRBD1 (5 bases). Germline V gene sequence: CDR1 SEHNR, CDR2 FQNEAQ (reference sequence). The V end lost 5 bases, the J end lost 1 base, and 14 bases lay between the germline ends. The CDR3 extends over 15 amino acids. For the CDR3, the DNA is TGTGCCAGCAGCCGTTTGGGGCAAATCCAAGAGACCCAGTACTTC. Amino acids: CASSRLGQIQETQYF.

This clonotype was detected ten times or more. CDR3 sequence reads: CASSQVLRSTDTQYF. The CDR3 nucleotides are TGCGCCAGCAGCCAAGTCCTGCGAAGCACAGATACGCAGTATTTT. V is TRBV4-3 and J is TRBJ2-3; D is ambiguous. Germline values: CDR1 LGHNA, CDR2 YSLEER. V dropped 1 base and J dropped 0 bases, with 8 bases sitting between them. The CDR3 runs 15 residues.

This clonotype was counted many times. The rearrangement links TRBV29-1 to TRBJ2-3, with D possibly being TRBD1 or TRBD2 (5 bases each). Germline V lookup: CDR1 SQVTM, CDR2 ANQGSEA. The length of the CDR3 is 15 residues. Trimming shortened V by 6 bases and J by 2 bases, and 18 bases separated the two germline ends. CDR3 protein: CSVGHGTDDTDTQYF. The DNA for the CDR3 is TGCAGCGTAGGACACGGGACGGACGACACAGATACGCAGTATTTT.

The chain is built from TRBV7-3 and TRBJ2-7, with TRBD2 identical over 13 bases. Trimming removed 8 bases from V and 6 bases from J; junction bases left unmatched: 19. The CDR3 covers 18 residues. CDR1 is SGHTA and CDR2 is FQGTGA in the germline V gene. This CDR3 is CASLLVAGTSGVVCEQYF. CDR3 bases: TGTGCCAGCCTCCTAGTGGCCGGGACTAGCGGGGTGGTCTGCGAGCAGTACTTC.

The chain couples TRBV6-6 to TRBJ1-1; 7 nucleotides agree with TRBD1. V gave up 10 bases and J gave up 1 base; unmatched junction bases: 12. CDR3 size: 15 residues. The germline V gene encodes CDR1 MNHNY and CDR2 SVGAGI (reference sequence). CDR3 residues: CAIIPRYRGNTEAFF. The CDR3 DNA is TGTGCCATCATACCAAGGTACAGGGGGAACACTGAAGCTTTCTTT.

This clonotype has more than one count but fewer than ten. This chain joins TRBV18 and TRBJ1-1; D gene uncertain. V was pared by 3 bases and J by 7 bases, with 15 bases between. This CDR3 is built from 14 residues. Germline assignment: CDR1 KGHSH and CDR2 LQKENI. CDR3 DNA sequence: TGTGCCAGCTCACCTGTAGCGACAAGAAATGAAGCTTTCTTT. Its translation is CASSPVATRNEAFF.

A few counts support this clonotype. CDR3 nucleotide sequence: TGTGCCAGCAGCCCCTTGACAGGGACTGAAGCTTTCTTT. It specifies CASSPLTGTEAFF. The rearrangement links TRBV4-2 to TRBJ1-1; 7 nucleotides align to TRBD1. This CDR3 comprises 13 residues. Losses at the gene ends were 4 bases for V and 5 bases for J; bases not matched to a gene: 4. The germline V gene encodes CDR1 LGHNA and CDR2 YNFKEQ.